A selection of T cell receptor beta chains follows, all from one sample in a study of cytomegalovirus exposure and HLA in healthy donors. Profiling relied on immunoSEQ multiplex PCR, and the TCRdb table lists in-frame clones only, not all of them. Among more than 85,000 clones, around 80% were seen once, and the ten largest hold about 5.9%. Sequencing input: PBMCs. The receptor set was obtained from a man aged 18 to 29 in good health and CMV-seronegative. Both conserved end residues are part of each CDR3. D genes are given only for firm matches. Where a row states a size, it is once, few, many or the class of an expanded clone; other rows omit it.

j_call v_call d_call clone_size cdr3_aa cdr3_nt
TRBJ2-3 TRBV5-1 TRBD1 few CASSFAGTGADTQYF TGCGCCAGCAGCTTCGCCGGGACAGGGGCAGATACGCAGTATTTT
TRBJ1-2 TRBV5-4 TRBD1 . CASSLVLGQGYGYTF TGTGCCAGCAGCTTGGTCTTGGGACAGGGCTATGGCTACACCTTC
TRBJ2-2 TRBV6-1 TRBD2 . CASQTSGRYTGELFF TGTGCCAGCCAGACTAGCGGGAGGTACACCGGGGAGCTGTTTTTT
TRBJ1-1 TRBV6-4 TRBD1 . CASSDTRPGQELNTEAFF TGTGCCAGCAGTGATACGAGACCGGGACAGGAGTTGAACACTGAAGCTTTCTTT
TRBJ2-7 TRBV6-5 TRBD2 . CASSSPSGGAYEQYF TGTGCCAGCAGTTCCCCTAGCGGAGGGGCCTACGAGCAGTACTTC
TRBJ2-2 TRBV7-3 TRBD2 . CASSTQAGAHGELFF TGTGCCAGCAGCACCCAAGCGGGAGCACACGGGGAGCTGTTTTTT
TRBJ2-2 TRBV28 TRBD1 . CASSPGQLNTGELFF TGTGCCAGCAGTCCGGGACAGCTGAACACCGGGGAGCTGTTTTTT
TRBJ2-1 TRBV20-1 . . CSARKEVEQFF TGCAGTGCTAGGAAAGAGGTTGAGCAGTTCTTC
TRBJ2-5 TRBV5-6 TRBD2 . CASSFGGAVEETQYF TGTGCCAGCAGCTTCGGGGGGGCGGTGGAGGAGACCCAGTACTTC
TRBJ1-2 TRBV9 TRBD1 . CASSATGAYGYTF TGTGCCAGCAGCGCGACAGGGGCCTATGGCTACACCTTC
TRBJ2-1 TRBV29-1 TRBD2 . CSVEDPLAGAYNEQFF TGCAGCGTTGAAGATCCACTAGCGGGGGCCTACAATGAGCAGTTCTTC
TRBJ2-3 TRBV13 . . CASSLGPTGIGTDTQYF TGTGCCAGCAGCTTAGGCCCAACAGGCATAGGCACAGATACGCAGTATTTT
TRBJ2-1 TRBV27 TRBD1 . CASSFRDSPRPAYNEQFF TGTGCCAGCAGTTTTCGGGACAGCCCCCGCCCGGCCTACAATGAGCAGTTCTTC
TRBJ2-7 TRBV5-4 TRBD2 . CASNPLAGSSYEQYF TGTGCCAGCAACCCACTAGCGGGCTCCAGCTACGAGCAGTACTTC
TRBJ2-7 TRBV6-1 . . CASSRDNYEQYF TGTGCCAGCAGCCGGGACAACTACGAGCAGTACTTC
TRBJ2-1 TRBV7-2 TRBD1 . CASTGGQLNNEQFF TGTGCCAGTACAGGGGGACAGCTAAACAATGAGCAGTTCTTC
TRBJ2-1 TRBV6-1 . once CASRGTPGNNEQFF TGTGCCAGCCGAGGGACTCCCGGTAACAATGAGCAGTTCTTC
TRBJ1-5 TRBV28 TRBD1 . CASTSPRGRINQPQHF TGTGCCAGCACCAGCCCCAGGGGGCGAATCAATCAGCCCCAGCATTTT
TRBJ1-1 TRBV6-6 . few CASSYTMGGTEAFF TGTGCCAGCAGTTACACCATGGGGGGTACTGAAGCTTTCTTT
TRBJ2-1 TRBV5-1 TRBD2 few CASSSGVAGSSYNEQFF TGCGCCAGCAGCTCCGGGGTAGCGGGGAGCTCCTACAATGAGCAGTTCTTC
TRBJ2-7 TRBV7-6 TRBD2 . CASSSTPGGEQYF TGTGCCAGCAGCTCCACTCCGGGAGGCGAGCAGTACTTC
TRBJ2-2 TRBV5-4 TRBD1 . CASSKTGTNTGELFF TGTGCCAGCAGTAAGACAGGGACGAACACCGGGGAGCTGTTTTTT
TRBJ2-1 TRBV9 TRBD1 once CASRPQGAGEQFF TGTGCCAGCCGACCCCAGGGGGCAGGTGAGCAGTTCTTC
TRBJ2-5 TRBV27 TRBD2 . CASSLRGGRAGQETQYF TGTGCCAGCAGTTTACGAGGCGGGAGGGCCGGGCAAGAGACCCAGTACTTC
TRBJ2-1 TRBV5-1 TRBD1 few CASSLGQGGISEQFF TGCGCCAGCAGCCTGGGACAGGGGGGAATATCGGAGCAGTTCTTC
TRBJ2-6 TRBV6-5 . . CASSYSPPPGANVLTF TGTGCCAGCAGTTACTCCCCTCCCCCCGGGGCCAACGTCCTGACTTTC